Listed below are T cell receptor beta chains from one sample, sequenced in a study of CD8+ T cells in alopecia areata. TCRdb keeps only in-frame clones here, not all; method: immunoSEQ multiplex PCR. The sample holds tens of thousands of clones; approximately 54% are singletons and the top ten take less than 2%. The sequenced sample consisted of CD4+ Tregs sorted from blood. These receptors were collected from a human donor with alopecia areata. CDR3s leave out the opening cysteine and the closing phenylalanine or tryptophan. Fields, in order: V gene, CDR3 protein.

v_gene: TRBV27; CDR3aa: ASSPIPGQSRSYEQY
v_gene: TRBV18; CDR3aa: ASRRAPLEKLF
v_gene: TRBV11-1; CDR3aa: ASSLGDSGYEQY
v_gene: TRBV9; CDR3aa: ASSVSGGSGGTQY
v_gene: TRBV2; CDR3aa: ASTAQRSTEAF
v_gene: TRBV11-2; CDR3aa: ASSLQAGGGLSTDTQY
v_gene: TRBV28; CDR3aa: ASPPASGSGDTQY
v_gene: TRBV7-9; CDR3aa: ASSLRLLARDTTGELF
v_gene: TRBV30; CDR3aa: AWGNNQPQH
v_gene: TRBV7-2; CDR3aa: ASSRARGGNEQY
v_gene: TRBV5-1; CDR3aa: ASSLDGQNTEAF
v_gene: TRBV5-4; CDR3aa: ASSWGGLAGNNEQF
v_gene: TRBV29-1; CDR3aa: SVERGGNTLNGYT
v_gene: TRBV7-8; CDR3aa: ASSLANTRRREQY
v_gene: TRBV5-1; CDR3aa: ASRAGNEQF
v_gene: TRBV10-3; CDR3aa: ATGGGEQY
v_gene: TRBV7-2; CDR3aa: ASSRARSGGYGELF
v_gene: TRBV2; CDR3aa: ASKMTGGPYEQY
v_gene: TRBV11-2; CDR3aa: ASSLDRDQTQY
v_gene: TRBV7-6; CDR3aa: ASSLAVPGQGSEQY
v_gene: TRBV5-1; CDR3aa: ASSVDGINQPQH
v_gene: TRBV18; CDR3aa: ASSPKVDGPHYT
v_gene: TRBV21-1; CDR3aa: ASSKARQGRF
v_gene: TRBV7-8; CDR3aa: ASSLKRAAFGSNEKLF
v_gene: TRBV7-2; CDR3aa: ASSPGQTYNEQF
v_gene: TRBV5-1; CDR3aa: ASTSQGARGYT
v_gene: TRBV10-3; CDR3aa: AISDPGYGYT
v_gene: TRBV10-2; CDR3aa: AATGSTDTQY
v_gene: TRBV2; CDR3aa: AFRGDIFSNEQF
v_gene: TRBV4-2; CDR3aa: ASSPTGGNTIY
v_gene: TRBV19; CDR3aa: ASSIGVGVSRAF
v_gene: TRBV5-4; CDR3aa: ASSPTPTGEKGEAF
v_gene: TRBV7-9; CDR3aa: ASSPRTGKYNEQF
v_gene: TRBV6-5; CDR3aa: ASSPWAGSSYEQY
v_gene: TRBV5-1; CDR3aa: ASSLDYSGNTIY
v_gene: TRBV29-1; CDR3aa: SVPLGSSSYNEQF
v_gene: TRBV7-2; CDR3aa: ASSLGLVGYTQY
v_gene: TRBV19; CDR3aa: ASSSQGSPLSGANVLT
v_gene: TRBV7-9; CDR3aa: ASSLETSGSRETQY
v_gene: TRBV4-2; CDR3aa: ASSTKHGTGFVNEQF
v_gene: TRBV4-1; CDR3aa: ASSQVGFSGNTIY
v_gene: TRBV28; CDR3aa: ASAGFVSEQY
v_gene: TRBV5-1; CDR3aa: ASSFLGDNQETQY
v_gene: TRBV29-1; CDR3aa: SVGAGVGETQY
v_gene: TRBV9; CDR3aa: ASSGGTSGSGQF
v_gene: TRBV6-6; CDR3aa: ASSYPAGEQF
v_gene: TRBV11-3; CDR3aa: ASSFLGGAQY
v_gene: TRBV5-1; CDR3aa: ASSFGTSGPNEQF
v_gene: TRBV19; CDR3aa: ASSIGRVRQPQH
v_gene: TRBV10-3; CDR3aa: ASVRDGNTEAF
v_gene: TRBV14; CDR3aa: ASSQSQSSSYEQY
v_gene: TRBV5-1; CDR3aa: ASSLPLAGVGNEQF
v_gene: TRBV7-3; CDR3aa: ASSLQGSGTEAF
v_gene: TRBV19; CDR3aa: ASSITARTNTGELF